In its sample, the clone carrying this T cell receptor (beta chain) was seen a few times. The data were taken from a study of T cells in Graves' hyperthyroidism and ophthalmopathy. Germline CDR1 and CDR2: LNHDA and SQIVND (reference sequence). Trimming at V came to 5 bases and at J to 8 bases, leaving 6 bases not matched to a gene. The length of the CDR3 is 14 residues. Amplification of TCR beta CDR3 regions used RNA as the template. Initially, a first-round RT-PCR of the TCR CDR3 employed the HTBI primer set. Via MiXCR, TCRdb re-called the multiplex PCR reads, giving one row per CDR3 protein. The data contain 650,000 to 850,000 distinct CDR3 sequences, 18% of them seen just once; the ten biggest clones take up approximately 15%.

The chain has TRBV19 and TRBJ1-4, with 9 bases matching TRBD1. Sequenced material: blood. The clonotype was recovered from a woman aged 45-65 years with Graves' hyperthyroidism that later progressed to Graves' ophthalmopathy. The CDR3 here is CASSRWTGEEKLFF. For the CDR3, the DNA is TGTGCCAGTAGTCGTTGGACAGGGGAGGAAAAACTGTTTTTT.